The 18 T cell receptor beta chains listed next were all sequenced from one sample in a study of T cell responses to AZD1222 COVID-19 vaccine (TCRdb year 2021). Library preparation employed the immunoSEQ multiplex PCR assay. TCRdb obtained this table from immuneACCESS and retained in-frame rearrangements with V and J assigned. These tables miss some clones; where compared with another copy, unresolved V genes account for less than half of the shortfall, and the remainder is unexplained. This sample gives more than 95,000 clones in total; 75% to 90% of them show up just once. The ten most abundant clones make up approximately 4.7% of the sample. The time point label of this sample denotes: about 28 days (+/-7) after the second vaccine dose. The source was peripheral blood, collected 28 days after the second AZD1222 dose. The receptor source for this set is an adult who received the AZD1222 COVID-19 vaccine.

The DNA for the CDR3 is TGTGCCAGCAGCGGATTCAGGGACAGCCCATACGAGCAGTACTTC. Its translation: CASSGFRDSPYEQYF. The chain carries TRBV28 and TRBJ2-7; 7 bases align to TRBD1. With V trimmed by 6 bases and J by 4 bases, 12 bases remained unmatched. The CDR3 loop spans 15 amino acids. Germline V gene data show CDR1 as MDHEN and CDR2 as SYDVKM.

This chain uses TRBV20-1 with TRBJ1-1; D unclear. The CDR3 contains 11 residues. CDR1 is DFQATT, CDR2 SNEGSKA, per germline (reference sequence). Trimming stripped 6 bases from V and 3 bases from J, with 8 bases between. The DNA for the CDR3 is TGCAGTGCCCCGGCCCACACTGAAGCTTTCTTT. This encodes CSAPAHTEAFF.

V gene TRBV7-8 combines with J gene TRBJ2-3, with D hard to call. CDR1 and CDR2 (germline): SGHVS, FQNEAQ. This CDR3 is built from 16 residues. V was trimmed by 4 bases and J by 0 bases, leaving 14 bases between them. CDR3 DNA: TGTGCCAGCAGCTCCCATCCTCGTTTTAGCACAGATACGCAGTATTTT. This translates into CASSSHPRFSTDTQYF.

The V and J genes are TRBV9 and TRBJ1-2, with D possibly matching TRBD1 (6 bases). This CDR3 contains 14 residues. CDR1 is SGDLS, CDR2 YYNGEE, per germline. V lost 2 bases, J lost 4 bases, and 12 bases lay in between. Here the CDR3 DNA reads TGTGCCAGCAGCGTGAACAGGGTTTCCTATGGCTACACCTTC. Protein: CASSVNRVSYGYTF.

This rearrangement joins TRBV9 to TRBJ1-3, with 9 bases fitting TRBD1. Germline trimming cut 3 bases from V and 4 bases from J; bases unmatched to any gene: 5. CDR1 and CDR2 from the germline V gene are SGDLS and YYNGEE. The CDR3 has 15 amino acids. CDR3 sequence: CASSGPGQGGNTIYF. DNA for the CDR3: TGTGCCAGCAGCGGACCAGGACAGGGGGGAAACACCATATATTTT.

This clone has just a few counts. This chain connects TRBV2 to TRBJ2-3; 7 nucleotides match TRBD2. Per germline, CDR1 SNHLY and CDR2 FYNNEI. V lost 3 bases and J lost 2; bases outside the gene matches: 11. CDR3 length: 17 residues. The CDR3, as DNA: TGTGCCAGCAGTGACGGGACTACAACCCTACTCACAGATACGCAGTATTTT. The encoded protein is CASSDGTTTLLTDTQYF. Together with reference TRBV2 and TRBJ2-3, the CDR3 gives the full variable domain: EPEVTQTPSHQVTQMGQEVILRCVPISNHLYFYWYRQILGQKVEFLVSFYNNEISEKSEIFDDQFSVERPDGSNFTLKIRSTKLEDSAMYFCASSDGTTTLLTDTQYFGPGTRLTVL.

DNA of the CDR3: TGCAGCGTTGGCCAGACCCGCTATGGCTACACCTTC. Encoded protein: CSVGQTRYGYTF. The rearrangement links TRBV29-1 to TRBJ1-2; the D is unclear. This CDR3 has 12 amino acids. The germline V gene encodes CDR1 SQVTM and CDR2 ANQGSEA. Trimming cost V 4 bases and J 4 bases, with 10 bases left between them.

The chain uses TRBV5-1 and TRBJ1-2; D uncertain. Per the germline V gene, CDR1 is SGHRS and CDR2 is YFSETQ. Between the trimmed V and J ends, which lost 0 bases and 5 bases, there was a span of 8 bases. This CDR3 region has 13 residues. CDR3 loop: CASSLDFEYGYTF. The DNA of the CDR3 is TGCGCCAGCAGCTTGGACTTCGAGTATGGCTACACCTTC.

The table lists this clone with a count of one. The genes are TRBV4-1 and TRBJ1-2, with a tentative D call TRBD1 (6 bases). Germline-derived CDR1 and CDR2 are MGHRA and YSYEKL. With 1 base removed from V and 8 bases from J, the gap between germline ends came to 17 bases. This CDR3 contains 15 residues. CDR3 sequence reads: CASSQVPGANWGYTF. The CDR3 nucleotides read TGCGCCAGCAGCCAAGTTCCAGGGGCGAACTGGGGCTACACCTTC.

The chain is built from TRBV6-6 and TRBJ1-2, with D perhaps TRBD1 (6 bases). This CDR3 comprises 13 residues. V was clipped by 7 bases and J by 7 bases, with 16 bases between them. Germline assignment: CDR1 MNHNY and CDR2 SVGAGI (reference sequence). The CDR3 sequence: CASTLRGRGGYTF. The CDR3 region has the DNA TGTGCCAGCACCTTACGGGGGCGAGGTGGCTACACCTTC.

This chain links TRBV21-1 with TRBJ1-1. TRBV21-1 is described as a pseudogene. The length of the CDR3 is 14 residues. In nucleotides, the CDR3 is TGTGCCAGCAGCAAAGCAGAAATGAACACTGAAGCTTTCTTT. Translation: CASSKAEMNTEAFF.

This clone turned up a few times. The V gene is TRBV27, the J gene TRBJ2-7; no firm D call. Trimming took 8 bases from V and 1 from J, leaving 12 bases between them. There are 13 residues in the CDR3. Germline-derived CDR1 and CDR2 are MNHEY and SMNVEV (reference sequence). DNA of the CDR3: TGTGCCAGCGGCCTCTTACCTTCCTACGAGCAGTACTTC. It specifies CASGLLPSYEQYF.

The chain employs TRBV7-2 and TRBJ2-2; no clear D gene. The length of the CDR3 is 15 residues. Trimming removed 5 bases at V and 0 bases at J, with 10 bases between. From germline, CDR1 is SGHTA and CDR2 FQGNSA. The chain's CDR3 is CASSKAPANTGELFF. The CDR3 nucleotides read TGTGCCAGCAGCAAGGCCCCCGCGAACACCGGGGAGCTGTTTTTT.

The chain is built from TRBV3-1 (or the pseudogene TRBV3-2) and TRBJ2-5; maybe TRBD2 (5 bases). The length of the CDR3 is 12 residues. V was trimmed by 6 bases and J by 9 bases, leaving 14 bases between them. Germline V CDR1 and CDR2: LGHDT, YNNKEL (reference sequence). The CDR3 DNA sequence: TGTGCCAGCAGTCAGAAAGCGGAGGCCCAGTACTTC. Its translation is CASSQKAEAQYF.

The genes are TRBV7-9 and TRBJ1-6, with D possibly matching TRBD1 (6 bases). V was clipped by 2 bases and J by 7 bases, with 12 bases between them. The CDR3 is 15 residues long. Germline CDR1 SEHNR, CDR2 FQNEAQ (reference sequence). The DNA for the CDR3 is TGTGCCAGCAGCTTATCAGGCCAGGGGAATTCACCCCTCCACTTT. Its protein is CASSLSGQGNSPLHF.

V usage is TRBV7-2 and J usage is TRBJ2-7; the D is unclear. The V end was cut by 0 bases, the J end by 1 base, with 7 bases between. Germline values: CDR1 SGHTA, CDR2 FQGNSA. This CDR3 comprises 14 residues. CDR3 in amino acids: CASSLALKSYEQYF. The CDR3 DNA sequence: TGTGCCAGCAGCTTAGCACTAAAATCCTACGAGCAGTACTTC.

Comment on this clone: One end of the junction varies from germline; a read error may be responsible. The CDR3 bases are TGTACCAGCAGTCAGAATGGCCCGCAGCCCCAGCATTTT. This sequence encodes CTSSQNGPQPQHF. This sequence joins TRBV2 and TRBJ1-5, with D unresolved. CDR3 length: 13 residues. CDR1 is SNHLY and CDR2 is FYNNEI in the germline V gene.

The DNA for the CDR3 is TGTGCCAGCAGCCAAAGGACCGAGGGATACGAAAAACTGTTTTTT. It encodes CASSQRTEGYEKLFF. The chain has TRBV5-4 and TRBJ1-4; D call uncertain. This CDR3 contains 15 residues. CDR1 SGHNT and CDR2 YYREEE come from the germline V gene (reference sequence). Deletions cut 4 bases from V and 8 bases from J, with 18 bases between. Together with reference TRBV5-4 and TRBJ1-4, the CDR3 gives the full variable domain: ETGVTQSPTHLIKTRGQQVTLRCSSQSGHNTVSWYQQALGQGPQFIFQYYREEENGRGNFPPRFSGLQFPNYSSELNVNALELDDSALYLCASSQRTEGYEKLFFGSGTQLSVL.